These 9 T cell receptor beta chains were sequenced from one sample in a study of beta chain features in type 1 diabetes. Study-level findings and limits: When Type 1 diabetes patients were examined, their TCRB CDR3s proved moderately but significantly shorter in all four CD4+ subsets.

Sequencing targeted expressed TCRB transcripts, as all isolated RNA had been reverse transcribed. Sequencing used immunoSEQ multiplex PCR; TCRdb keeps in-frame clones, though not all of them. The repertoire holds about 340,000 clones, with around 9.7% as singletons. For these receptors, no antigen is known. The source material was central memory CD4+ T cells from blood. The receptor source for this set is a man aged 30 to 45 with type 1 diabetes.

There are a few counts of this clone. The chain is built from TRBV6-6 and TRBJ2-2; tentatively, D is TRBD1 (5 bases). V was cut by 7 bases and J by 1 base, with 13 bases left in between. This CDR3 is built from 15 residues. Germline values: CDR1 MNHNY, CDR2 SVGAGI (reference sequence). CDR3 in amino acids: CASNLGLMNTGELFF. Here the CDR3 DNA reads TGTGCCAGCAACCTGGGGCTGATGAACACCGGGGAGCTGTTTTTT.

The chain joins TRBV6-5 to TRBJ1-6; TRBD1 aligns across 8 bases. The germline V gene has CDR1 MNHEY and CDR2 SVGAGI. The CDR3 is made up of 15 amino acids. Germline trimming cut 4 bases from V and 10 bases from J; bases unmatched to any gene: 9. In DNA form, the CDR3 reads TGTGCCAGCAGTTCGGGACAGGCTATCGGCTCACCCCTCCACTTT. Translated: CASSSGQAIGSPLHF.

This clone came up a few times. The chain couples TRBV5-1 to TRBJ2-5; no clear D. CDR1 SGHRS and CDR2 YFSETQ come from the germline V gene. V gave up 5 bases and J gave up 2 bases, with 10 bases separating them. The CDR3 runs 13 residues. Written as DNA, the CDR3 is TGCGCCAGCAGTAGCAGTGCGCAAGAGACCCAGTACTTC. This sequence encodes CASSSSAQETQYF. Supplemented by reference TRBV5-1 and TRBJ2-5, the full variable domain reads KAGVTQTPRYLIKTRGQQVTLSCSPISGHRSVSWYQQTPGQGLQFLFEYFSETQRNKGNFPGRFSGRQFSNSRSEMNVSTLELGDSALYLCASSSSAQETQYFGPGTRLLVL.

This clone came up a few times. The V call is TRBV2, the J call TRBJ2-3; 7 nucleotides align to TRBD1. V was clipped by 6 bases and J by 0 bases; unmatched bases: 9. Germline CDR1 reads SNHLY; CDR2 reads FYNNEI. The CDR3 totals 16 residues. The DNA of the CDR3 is TGTGCCAGCAGACTGGGAGTACAGGGGAGCACAGATACGCAGTATTTT. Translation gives CASRLGVQGSTDTQYF.

DNA for the CDR3: TGCGCCAGCAGTGAGCGGGGATTTGTGTCCTACGAGCAGTACTTC. Translating gives CASSERGFVSYEQYF. The genes are TRBV10-1 and TRBJ2-7; a weak D match, TRBD2 (5 bases). Germline CDR1 and CDR2: WNHNN and SYGVQD (reference sequence). Trimming stripped 2 bases from V and 1 base from J, with 12 bases between. The CDR3 length is 15 residues.

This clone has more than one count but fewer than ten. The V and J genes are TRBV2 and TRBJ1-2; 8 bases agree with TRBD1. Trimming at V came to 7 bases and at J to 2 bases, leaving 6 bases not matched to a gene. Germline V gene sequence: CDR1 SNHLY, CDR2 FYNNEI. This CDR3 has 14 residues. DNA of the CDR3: TGTGCCAGCATCCCGGACAGGGTGAACTATGGCTACACCTTC. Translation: CASIPDRVNYGYTF.

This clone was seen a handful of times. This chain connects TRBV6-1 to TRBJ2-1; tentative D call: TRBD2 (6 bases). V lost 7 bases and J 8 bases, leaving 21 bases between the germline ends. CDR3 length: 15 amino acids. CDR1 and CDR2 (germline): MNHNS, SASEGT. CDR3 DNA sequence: TGTGCCAGCACCCCACCTGGGACTTCCGCGGATGAGCAGTTCTTC. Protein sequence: CASTPPGTSADEQFF.

The CDR3 nucleotides are TGTGCCAGCAGTCCCGGCCGAGTTATTAACTATGGCTACACCTTC. The encoded protein is CASSPGRVINYGYTF. The chain is built from TRBV27 and TRBJ1-2; D gene unclear. Per germline, CDR1 MNHEY and CDR2 SMNVEV (reference sequence). This CDR3 spans 15 amino acids. V dropped 5 bases and J dropped 1 base, with 14 bases sitting between them.

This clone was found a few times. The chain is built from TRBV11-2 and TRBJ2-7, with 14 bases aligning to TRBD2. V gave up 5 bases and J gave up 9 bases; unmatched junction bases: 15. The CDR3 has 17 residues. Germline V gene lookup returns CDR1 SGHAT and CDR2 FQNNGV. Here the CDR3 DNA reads TGTGCCAGCAGCATTCCAGGACTAGCGGGGGGCATGGATGGGCAGTACTTC. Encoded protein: CASSIPGLAGGMDGQYF.